The next 24 T cell receptor beta chains were all read from a single sample in a study of cytomegalovirus exposure and HLA in healthy donors. Researchers ran the PCR with 60 Vbeta and 13 Jbeta primers. Sequenced by immunoSEQ multiplex PCR; TCRdb stores in-frame clones only, minus some. Of 130,000 or so clones in the sample, 78% were seen once. Sequenced sample: PBMCs. The receptors come from a woman younger than 35 in good health and CMV-seronegative.

The sample holds one count of this clone. This rearrangement joins TRBV30 to TRBJ2-7; 11 nucleotides match TRBD2. Germline CDR1 is GTSNPN and CDR2 is SVGIG (reference sequence). The CDR3 length is 15 residues. Losses at the gene ends were 1 base for V and 0 bases for J; bases not matched to a gene: 2. The CDR3: CAWSEGLADSYEQYF. The DNA of the CDR3 is TGTGCCTGGAGTGAGGGACTAGCGGACTCCTACGAGCAGTACTTC.

This sequence joins TRBV5-1 and TRBJ2-5, with no clear D. This CDR3 has 13 amino acids. V lost 0 bases and J lost 3, with 6 bases in between. Germline V gene sequence: CDR1 SGHRS, CDR2 YFSETQ. The CDR3 spells CASSLGPEETQYF. For the CDR3, the DNA is TGCGCCAGCAGCTTGGGTCCGGAAGAGACCCAGTACTTC.

This chain joins TRBV27 and TRBJ2-3, with TRBD2 matching 7 bases. Germline CDR1 is MNHEY and CDR2 is SMNVEV (reference sequence). The ends lost 5 bases at V and 4 bases at J; junction bases unmatched: 9. CDR3 size: 15 residues. The CDR3 loop reads CASSAGLVDSDTQYF. The CDR3 DNA reads TGTGCCAGCAGTGCAGGACTAGTGGATTCAGATACGCAGTATTTT.

The rearrangement uses TRBV15 and TRBJ2-5; 8 positions agree with TRBD1. Germline V gene data show CDR1 as LNHNV and CDR2 as YYDKDF (reference sequence). The CDR3 has 15 amino acids. Germline trimming cut 6 bases from V and 4 bases from J; bases unmatched to any gene: 10. Written as DNA, the CDR3 is TGTGCCACCAGTTGGGGCCAGGGGGCCCGAGAGACCCAGTACTTC. This translates into CATSWGQGARETQYF.

The chain links TRBV5-1 to TRBJ1-1, with TRBD1 as a possible D gene (5 bases). The CDR3 length is 14 residues. Germline values: CDR1 SGHRS, CDR2 YFSETQ. V lost 0 bases and J 3 bases, leaving 9 bases between the germline ends. The CDR3 here is CASSLEGGDTEAFF. The CDR3 DNA reads as TGCGCCAGCAGCTTGGAGGGAGGGGACACTGAAGCTTTCTTT.

V and J are TRBV19 and TRBJ1-2; D is unresolved. The CDR3 totals 14 residues. The germline V gene has CDR1 LNHDA and CDR2 SQIVND (reference sequence). Between the trimmed V and J ends, which lost 7 bases and 4 bases, there was a span of 16 bases. CDR3 protein: CASIPTLSSYGYTF. In nucleotides, the CDR3 is TGTGCCAGTATCCCGACATTGTCCTCCTATGGCTACACCTTC.

This sequence joins TRBV5-4 and TRBJ2-7; tentatively, D is TRBD2 (5 bases). Germline CDR1 is SGHNT and CDR2 is YYREEE (reference sequence). The V end lost 4 bases, the J end lost 2 bases, and 16 bases lay between the germline ends. This CDR3 spans 15 amino acids. This CDR3 reads CASSPATPGTYEQYF. As DNA, the CDR3 is TGTGCCAGCAGCCCCGCTACCCCGGGGACCTACGAGCAGTACTTC. The full variable domain, with the rest looked up from reference TRBV5-4 and TRBJ2-7, is ETGVTQSPTHLIKTRGQQVTLRCSSQSGHNTVSWYQQALGQGPQFIFQYYREEENGRGNFPPRFSGLQFPNYSSELNVNALELDDSALYLCASSPATPGTYEQYFGPGTRLTVT.

J is TRBJ2-7 and V is TRBV30; TRBD2 matches 7 bases. With 3 bases clipped from V and 9 bases from J, the junction kept 14 bases outside the gene matches. This CDR3 spans 14 amino acids. Germline CDR1 GTSNPN, CDR2 SVGIG (reference sequence). In DNA form, the CDR3 reads TGTGCCTGGAGCCACCGGGACTACCTTCCCTGGCAGTACTTC. It codes for CAWSHRDYLPWQYF.

CDR3 DNA: TGTGCCAGCAGCGCTCAGGGGCAGGGGGGAACTGAAGCTTTCTTT. Protein sequence: CASSAQGQGGTEAFF. The gene calls are TRBV7-6 and TRBJ1-1, with 7 bases identical to TRBD1. The germline V gene encodes CDR1 SGHVS and CDR2 FNYEAQ. CDR3 size: 15 residues. J lost 5 bases, V lost 5 bases, and 11 bases had no gene match.

The chain combines TRBV4-1 with TRBJ2-1, with unresolved D. The V gene's germline CDR1 is MGHRA and CDR2 YSYEKL. The CDR3 totals 13 residues. Trimming removed 3 bases from V and 8 bases from J, with 11 bases in between. The DNA for the CDR3 is TGCGCCAGCAGCCAGGCTTTGCTGTATGAGCAGTTCTTC. Its translation: CASSQALLYEQFF.

The rearrangement uses TRBV4-1 and TRBJ1-5; tentatively, D is TRBD1 (5 bases). V was clipped by 0 bases and J by 2 bases, with 8 bases between them. This CDR3 has 15 residues. CDR1 and CDR2 from the germline V gene are MGHRA and YSYEKL. The DNA for the CDR3 is TGCGCCAGCAGCCAAGAGCTAGGGGGCAATCAGCCCCAGCATTTT. Translating it yields CASSQELGGNQPQHF.

The V gene is TRBV30, the J gene TRBJ2-7; D perhaps matches TRBD2 (6 bases). The CDR3 sequence is 15 residues long. Trimming pared 2 bases from V and 2 bases from J, leaving 16 bases between. CDR1 and CDR2 (germline): GTSNPN, SVGIG (reference sequence). CDR3 residues: CAWSHRRETPYEQYF. As DNA, the CDR3 is TGTGCCTGGAGTCATAGACGGGAGACCCCCTACGAGCAGTACTTC.

This chain joins TRBV27 and TRBJ1-1; D remains ambiguous. This CDR3 is built from 15 residues. The V gene's germline CDR1 is MNHEY and CDR2 SMNVEV (reference sequence). Trimming took off 0 bases at V and 3 bases at J, with 11 bases between the two ends. CDR3 sequence: CASSLSLRMDTEAFF. The CDR3 nucleotides read TGTGCCAGCAGTTTATCTCTCAGGATGGACACTGAAGCTTTCTTT.

The gene calls are TRBV5-1 and TRBJ2-3; 8 nucleotides match TRBD2. Germline loops: CDR1 SGHRS, CDR2 YFSETQ. The CDR3 extends over 15 amino acids. The V gene end was trimmed by 4 bases and the J gene end by 3 bases; junction bases not matched to a gene: 7. The CDR3 is CASSGAGTSTDTQYF. The DNA of the CDR3 is TGCGCCAGCAGCGGCGCCGGGACTAGTACAGATACGCAGTATTTT. The complete variable domain, with remaining parts taken from reference TRBV5-1 and TRBJ2-3, reads KAGVTQTPRYLIKTRGQQVTLSCSPISGHRSVSWYQQTPGQGLQFLFEYFSETQRNKGNFPGRFSGRQFSNSRSEMNVSTLELGDSALYLCASSGAGTSTDTQYFGPGTRLTVL.

This chain joins TRBV2 and TRBJ1-1, with D perhaps matching TRBD1 (5 bases). V was pared by 0 bases and J by 7 bases, with 9 bases between. Germline values: CDR1 SNHLY, CDR2 FYNNEI. This CDR3 region has 13 residues. CDR3 coding DNA: TGTGCCAGCAGTGAAGCGGGGGGGATTGAAGCTTTCTTT. Translated, it gives CASSEAGGIEAFF.

This chain connects TRBV5-4 to TRBJ2-7; possibly TRBD1 for D (6 bases). Germline V gene sequence: CDR1 SGHNT, CDR2 YYREEE (reference sequence). The CDR3 runs 13 residues. Between the trimmed V and J ends, which lost 1 base and 3 bases, there was a span of 8 bases. The CDR3 coding sequence is TGTGCCAGCAGCTTGCAGGGGAACTACGAGCAGTACTTC. It encodes CASSLQGNYEQYF. Filled out from reference TRBV5-4 and TRBJ2-7, the complete variable domain reads ETGVTQSPTHLIKTRGQQVTLRCSSQSGHNTVSWYQQALGQGPQFIFQYYREEENGRGNFPPRFSGLQFPNYSSELNVNALELDDSALYLCASSLQGNYEQYFGPGTRLTVT.

The chain is built from TRBV2 and TRBJ2-2; D perhaps matches TRBD1 (6 bases). There are 17 residues in the CDR3. The germline CDR1 and CDR2 sequences are SNHLY and FYNNEI. Trimming stripped 2 bases from V and 5 bases from J, with 18 bases between. The CDR3 DNA sequence: TGTGCCAGCAGTGAATTCATGGCAGGGGCTGGGACCGGGGAGCTGTTTTTT. Its protein product is CASSEFMAGAGTGELFF.

V usage is TRBV9 and J usage is TRBJ2-5, with D possibly matching TRBD2 (6 bases). Germline-derived CDR1 and CDR2 are SGDLS and YYNGEE. The CDR3 contains 16 residues. Trimming stripped 0 bases from V and 5 bases from J, with 17 bases between. The CDR3 coding sequence is TGTGCCAGCAGCGTAGGGGACCACACCGCGGGGGAGACCCAGTACTTC. Protein sequence: CASSVGDHTAGETQYF.

The genes are TRBV7-8 and TRBJ1-2; D unclear. V was cut by 5 bases and J by 4 bases, with 11 bases left in between. Per the germline V gene, CDR1 is SGHVS and CDR2 is FQNEAQ. This CDR3 comprises 13 residues. Here the CDR3 reads CASSPSVSYGYTF. DNA for the CDR3: TGTGCCAGCAGCCCTTCGGTTTCCTATGGCTACACCTTC.

The CDR3 reads CASSVANSYNEQFF. As DNA, the CDR3 is TGCGCCAGCAGCGTGGCAAACTCCTACAATGAGCAGTTCTTC. The rearrangement uses TRBV5-1 and TRBJ2-1; D is uncertain. Per the germline V gene, CDR1 is SGHRS and CDR2 is YFSETQ. Trimming removed 4 bases at V and 0 bases at J, with 8 bases between. The CDR3 extends over 14 amino acids.

The rearrangement joins TRBV27 to TRBJ1-4; D not certain. Trimming stripped 0 bases from V and 0 bases from J, with 8 bases between. The CDR3 loop spans 16 amino acids. From germline, CDR1 is MNHEY and CDR2 SMNVEV (reference sequence). CDR3 nucleotides: TGTGCCAGCAGTTTATCGGGGAGGGCAACTAATGAAAAACTGTTTTTT. As protein: CASSLSGRATNEKLFF.

The sample holds one count of this clone. The chain recombines TRBV19 with TRBJ1-5; D uncertain. Germline CDR1 LNHDA, CDR2 SQIVND (reference sequence). Trimming took 6 bases from V and 7 from J, leaving 13 bases between them. The CDR3 runs to 13 residues. CDR3 coding DNA: TGTGCCAGTAGCGACACAAAGGTCCAGCCCCAGCATTTT. Translation gives CASSDTKVQPQHF.

Concerning this clone: Distinct nucleotide sequences in the sample also encode this CDR3. The rearrangement joins TRBV5-4 to TRBJ2-2; 10 bases are a match to TRBD2. V dropped 4 bases and J dropped 2; count of bases not matched to a gene: 5. The germline V gene encodes CDR1 SGHNT and CDR2 YYREEE (reference sequence). The CDR3 totals 16 residues. For the CDR3, the DNA is TGTGCCAGCAGCCCTTGGACTAGCGGAAACACCGGGGAGCTGTTTTTT. It is translated as CASSPWTSGNTGELFF. Supplemented by reference TRBV5-4 and TRBJ2-2, the full variable domain reads ETGVTQSPTHLIKTRGQQVTLRCSSQSGHNTVSWYQQALGQGPQFIFQYYREEENGRGNFPPRFSGLQFPNYSSELNVNALELDDSALYLCASSPWTSGNTGELFFGEGSRLTVL.

The CDR3 DNA follows: TGCGCCAGCACCGATGGGAGGCCGTTCAAGACCCAGTACTTC. Its translation: CASTDGRPFKTQYF. The gene calls are TRBV10-2 and TRBJ2-5; possibly TRBD2 for D (6 bases). The CDR3 has 14 amino acids. Trimming left V 7 bases short and J 6 bases short, with 18 bases between. Germline values: CDR1 WSHSY, CDR2 SAAADI.